This is a list of T cell receptor beta chains from one sample in a study of identical twins. TCRdb passed the 5' RACE reads through MiXCR, listing each CDR3 protein once. The table includes 100,000 to 110,000 distinct CDR3 sequences, 4.5% to 6.5% detected once. The sequencing input was memory T cells sorted from blood. Receptors originate from a woman aged 50 to 60 in good health. The CDR3 runs from the conserved cysteine through the conserved F or W. Each record gives: CDR3 length, V gene, D gene, J gene, clone size, CDR3 DNA, CDR3 protein. A D gene is named only where the DNA matches it firmly. Clone size is given for some rows only: seen once, a few or many times, or a class if the clone is expanded.

len: 15; v_gene: TRBV30; d_gene: TRBD1; j_gene: TRBJ1-1; abundance: medium-sized; CDR3nt: TGTGCCGTTAGAAGTAGGACAGGAACTAACACTGAAGCTTTCTTT; CDR3aa: CAVRSRTGTNTEAFF
len: 17; v_gene: TRBV20-1; d_gene: TRBD2; j_gene: TRBJ2-1; abundance: -; CDR3nt: TGCAGTGCTAGAGACCTTAGCGGGAGGGCCCGATACAATGAGCAGTTCTTC; CDR3aa: CSARDLSGRARYNEQFF
len: 16; v_gene: TRBV12-3/TRBV12-4; d_gene: TRBD2; j_gene: TRBJ2-1; abundance: many; CDR3nt: TGTGCCAGCAGTTTAAACCCCGGGACTAGCGGTGATGAGCAGTTCTTC; CDR3aa: CASSLNPGTSGDEQFF
len: 15; v_gene: TRBV12-3/TRBV12-4; d_gene: TRBD1; j_gene: TRBJ2-1; abundance: many; CDR3nt: TGTGCCAGCAGAGACACAGGGGGCGCGAGAAATGAGCAGTTCTTC; CDR3aa: CASRDTGGARNEQFF
len: 13; v_gene: TRBV3-1; d_gene: -; j_gene: TRBJ2-3; abundance: few; CDR3nt: TGTGCCAGCAGCCCCAATTTCTGGGATACGCAGTATTTT; CDR3aa: CASSPNFWDTQYF
len: 14; v_gene: TRBV7-2; d_gene: -; j_gene: TRBJ1-2; abundance: -; CDR3nt: TGTGCCAGCAGCTTAGGGGGAGCTAACTATGGCTACACCTTC; CDR3aa: CASSLGGANYGYTF
len: 16; v_gene: TRBV24-1; d_gene: -; j_gene: TRBJ1-1; abundance: many; CDR3nt: TGTGCCACCAGTGATTTGCTTTGGTCTTTGAACACTGAAGCTTTCTTT; CDR3aa: CATSDLLWSLNTEAFF
len: 18; v_gene: TRBV7-3; d_gene: TRBD2; j_gene: TRBJ2-1; abundance: few; CDR3nt: TGTGCCAGCAGCTTTGGCGCCCGGGGACTAGCGGGTGGGAATGAGCAGTTCTTC; CDR3aa: CASSFGARGLAGGNEQFF
len: 14; v_gene: TRBV6-5; d_gene: TRBD1; j_gene: TRBJ2-1; abundance: many; CDR3nt: TGTGCCAGCAGTTACACCCAGGGGGCGGGTGAGCAGTTCTTC; CDR3aa: CASSYTQGAGEQFF
len: 15; v_gene: TRBV6-5; d_gene: TRBD1; j_gene: TRBJ2-7; abundance: many; CDR3nt: TGTGCCAGCAGCAGGACAGGCCCAAGCTCCTACGAGCAGTACTTC; CDR3aa: CASSRTGPSSYEQYF
len: 14; v_gene: TRBV9; d_gene: -; j_gene: TRBJ2-3; abundance: -; CDR3nt: TGTGCCAGCAGCGTAGGAAGTACAACAGATACGCAGTATTTT; CDR3aa: CASSVGSTTDTQYF
len: 16; v_gene: TRBV12-3/TRBV12-4; d_gene: -; j_gene: TRBJ2-3; abundance: many; CDR3nt: TGTGCCAGCAGTTTAGGGAAGGGTTGGGGGACAGATACGCAGTATTTT; CDR3aa: CASSLGKGWGTDTQYF
len: 18; v_gene: TRBV7-9; d_gene: TRBD2; j_gene: TRBJ2-1; abundance: few; CDR3nt: TGTGCCAGCAGGAGGGGACTAGCGGGAGGAAAGGGTAACTATGAGCAGTTCTTC; CDR3aa: CASRRGLAGGKGNYEQFF
len: 15; v_gene: TRBV7-9; d_gene: TRBD1; j_gene: TRBJ2-1; abundance: many; CDR3nt: TGTGCCAGCAGCGTCGGGACAGGGCAAAGAAATGAGCAGTTCTTC; CDR3aa: CASSVGTGQRNEQFF
len: 12; v_gene: TRBV29-1; d_gene: -; j_gene: TRBJ2-1; abundance: many; CDR3nt: TGCACCGTCCGAGCGTCCTACAATGAGCAGTTCTTC; CDR3aa: CTVRASYNEQFF
len: 12; v_gene: TRBV11-3; d_gene: -; j_gene: TRBJ2-5; abundance: many; CDR3nt: TGTGCCAGCAGCACGGACCAAGAGACCCAGTACTTC; CDR3aa: CASSTDQETQYF
len: 16; v_gene: TRBV11-3; d_gene: TRBD2; j_gene: TRBJ2-7; abundance: many; CDR3nt: TGTGCCAGCAGCTACGCAGCGGGAGCCGGCCTTTTCGAGCAGTACTTC; CDR3aa: CASSYAAGAGLFEQYF
len: 14; v_gene: TRBV2; d_gene: TRBD2; j_gene: TRBJ2-7; abundance: many; CDR3nt: TGTGCCAGCAAGGGGAGGGCGGGCGCCTACGAGCAGTACTTC; CDR3aa: CASKGRAGAYEQYF
len: 14; v_gene: TRBV6-2/TRBV6-3; d_gene: -; j_gene: TRBJ2-7; abundance: few; CDR3nt: TGTGCCAGCAGTTACTCGTTGGGTTCCTACGAGCAGTACTTC; CDR3aa: CASSYSLGSYEQYF
len: 21; v_gene: TRBV6-1; d_gene: TRBD1; j_gene: TRBJ2-6; abundance: -; CDR3nt: TGTGCCAGCAGTGAATATTATACTGCAGGACAGGTAACATCTGGGGCCAACGTCCTGACTTTC; CDR3aa: CASSEYYTAGQVTSGANVLTF
len: 15; v_gene: TRBV11-2; d_gene: -; j_gene: TRBJ1-3; abundance: many; CDR3nt: TGTGCCAGCAGCTTACAGGGGAACTCTGGAAACACCATATATTTT; CDR3aa: CASSLQGNSGNTIYF
len: 13; v_gene: TRBV29-1; d_gene: -; j_gene: TRBJ2-3; abundance: many; CDR3nt: TGCAGCGTTAGACCAGAGGGACCAGATACGCAGTATTTT; CDR3aa: CSVRPEGPDTQYF
len: 14; v_gene: TRBV20-1; d_gene: TRBD2; j_gene: TRBJ2-1; abundance: few; CDR3nt: TGCAGTGCTAGCTACTTATCCCGGGAGGGAGAGCAGTTCTTC; CDR3aa: CSASYLSREGEQFF
len: 15; v_gene: TRBV7-8; d_gene: TRBD1; j_gene: TRBJ2-1; abundance: -; CDR3nt: TGTGCCAGCAGCATTGACAGGGTATCCTACAATGAGCAGTTCTTC; CDR3aa: CASSIDRVSYNEQFF
len: 13; v_gene: TRBV5-1; d_gene: -; j_gene: TRBJ2-3; abundance: few; CDR3nt: TGCGCCAGCAGGCAGGGGCCCACAGATACGCAGTATTTT; CDR3aa: CASRQGPTDTQYF
len: 17; v_gene: TRBV18; d_gene: -; j_gene: TRBJ1-6; abundance: many; CDR3nt: TGTGCCAGCCCACCACCATTGGGACCTTCGGTGGGTTCACCCCTCCACTTT; CDR3aa: CASPPPLGPSVGSPLHF
len: 13; v_gene: TRBV2; d_gene: -; j_gene: TRBJ2-7; abundance: many; CDR3nt: TGTGCCAGCCGGTTCTCAGCGGGTAACGAGCAGTACTTC; CDR3aa: CASRFSAGNEQYF
len: 12; v_gene: TRBV27; d_gene: TRBD1; j_gene: TRBJ2-3; abundance: many; CDR3nt: TGTGCCAGCACAGGGGGCGGCCATACGCAGTATTTT; CDR3aa: CASTGGGHTQYF
len: 14; v_gene: TRBV19; d_gene: -; j_gene: TRBJ1-1; abundance: many; CDR3nt: TGTGCCAGTAGTATGAAGGGAGTAGGCACTGAAGCTTTCTTT; CDR3aa: CASSMKGVGTEAFF
len: 13; v_gene: TRBV18; d_gene: -; j_gene: TRBJ1-1; abundance: few; CDR3nt: TGTGCCAGCTCCAACAGGGAGGTCACTGAAGCTTTCTTT; CDR3aa: CASSNREVTEAFF
len: 12; v_gene: TRBV3-1; d_gene: -; j_gene: TRBJ2-5; abundance: many; CDR3nt: TGTGCCAGCAGCCACCGCCAAGAGACCCAGTACTTC; CDR3aa: CASSHRQETQYF
len: 15; v_gene: TRBV5-1; d_gene: TRBD2; j_gene: TRBJ2-2; abundance: many; CDR3nt: TGCGCCAGCAGCCTCGGGGGGGGGAACACCGGGGAGCTGTTTTTT; CDR3aa: CASSLGGGNTGELFF
len: 13; v_gene: TRBV5-1; d_gene: -; j_gene: TRBJ2-3; abundance: many; CDR3nt: TGCGCCAGCGGGAGTTCGAGCACAGATACGCAGTATTTT; CDR3aa: CASGSSSTDTQYF
len: 15; v_gene: TRBV28; d_gene: -; j_gene: TRBJ1-6; abundance: many; CDR3nt: TGTGCCAGCAGTTTACGTAGGAGCGGCAGTTCACCCCTCCACTTT; CDR3aa: CASSLRRSGSSPLHF
len: 14; v_gene: TRBV20-1; d_gene: TRBD2; j_gene: TRBJ2-7; abundance: many; CDR3nt: TGCAGTGCTAGACCTTTGCGGGAGACTTACGAGCAGTACTTC; CDR3aa: CSARPLRETYEQYF
len: 15; v_gene: TRBV2; d_gene: TRBD2; j_gene: TRBJ2-1; abundance: -; CDR3nt: TGTGCCAGCCGCACAACTAGCGGGAGGGCCAATGAGCAGTTCTTC; CDR3aa: CASRTTSGRANEQFF
len: 15; v_gene: TRBV2; d_gene: -; j_gene: TRBJ2-3; abundance: -; CDR3nt: TGTGCCAGCAGTGCAGAGCGGTGGAGCACAGATACGCAGTATTTT; CDR3aa: CASSAERWSTDTQYF
len: 16; v_gene: TRBV6-4; d_gene: TRBD2; j_gene: TRBJ2-2; abundance: few; CDR3nt: TGTGCCAGCAGTGACTCGAAACTAGCGGGAAGCGGGGAGCTGTTTTTT; CDR3aa: CASSDSKLAGSGELFF
len: 15; v_gene: TRBV18; d_gene: -; j_gene: TRBJ2-4; abundance: few; CDR3nt: TGTGCCAGCTCACCACCGATCGCACAGAAAAACATTCAGTACTTC; CDR3aa: CASSPPIAQKNIQYF
len: 12; v_gene: TRBV3-1; d_gene: -; j_gene: TRBJ2-5; abundance: many; CDR3nt: TGTGCCAGCAGCCAGAATAGAGCGACCCAGTACTTC; CDR3aa: CASSQNRATQYF
len: 13; v_gene: TRBV5-1; d_gene: -; j_gene: TRBJ1-1; abundance: many; CDR3nt: TGCGCCAGCAGCTTGGACGGCGGGTGGGAAGCTTTCTTT; CDR3aa: CASSLDGGWEAFF
len: 12; v_gene: TRBV7-6; d_gene: -; j_gene: TRBJ1-1; abundance: few; CDR3nt: TGTGCCAGCAGCTTACGTAGAGATGAAGCTTTCTTT; CDR3aa: CASSLRRDEAFF
len: 12; v_gene: TRBV20-1; d_gene: -; j_gene: TRBJ2-1; abundance: -; CDR3nt: TGCAGTGCTCGGGCCACAAGCAATGAGCAGTTCTTC; CDR3aa: CSARATSNEQFF
len: 16; v_gene: TRBV6-5; d_gene: -; j_gene: TRBJ1-1; abundance: many; CDR3nt: TGTGCCAGCATATTATTTAAGGGGCAGATCTACACTGAAGCTTTCTTT; CDR3aa: CASILFKGQIYTEAFF
len: 13; v_gene: TRBV5-1; d_gene: -; j_gene: TRBJ2-7; abundance: -; CDR3nt: TGCGCCAGCAGCTTAGCGGCGACCTACGAGCAGTACTTC; CDR3aa: CASSLAATYEQYF